Listed below are T cell receptor beta chains from one sample, sequenced in a study of T cell responses to AZD1222 COVID-19 vaccine. The protocol was immunoSEQ multiplex PCR, while the TCRdb copy is restricted to in-frame clones and leaves out a portion. Of 150,000 to 160,000 clones listed, approximately 90% are singletons. The source material was peripheral blood, sampled 28 days after the second AZD1222 dose. The receptors stem from an adult who received the AZD1222 COVID-19 vaccine. Each CDR3 is given with its conserved first and last residue. The D gene is left open where the match is weak. Size values are once, few and many counts, or a class for expanded clones, and some rows have none.

clone size	J gene	D gene	V gene	CDR3 protein	CDR3 DNA
.	TRBJ2-1	TRBD1	TRBV6-5	CASSYSDRIYNEQFF	TGTGCCAGCAGTTACTCGGACAGGATCTACAATGAGCAGTTCTTC
.	TRBJ1-1	TRBD1	TRBV5-6	CASSYYRGNTEAFF	TGTGCCAGCAGCTATTACAGGGGGAACACTGAAGCTTTCTTT
.	TRBJ2-3	.	TRBV19	CASSRQGTDTQYF	TGTGCCAGTAGTAGACAGGGCACAGATACGCAGTATTTT
.	TRBJ2-7	.	TRBV6-1	CASSGPGAWGPYEQYF	TGTGCCAGCAGTGGGCCGGGAGCTTGGGGACCCTACGAGCAGTACTTC
.	TRBJ1-1	TRBD1	TRBV5-1	CASFGQGEAFF	TGCGCCAGCTTCGGACAGGGGGAAGCTTTCTTT
.	TRBJ1-1	TRBD1	TRBV3-1/TRBV3-2	CASSPHDRDTEAFF	TGTGCCAGCAGCCCGCATGACAGGGACACTGAAGCTTTCTTT
.	TRBJ1-5	.	TRBV2	CALRWGNQPQHF	TGTGCCCTTCGGTGGGGCAATCAGCCCCAGCATTTT
.	TRBJ1-1	.	TRBV15	CATSSREVTEAFF	TGTGCCACCAGCAGTAGAGAAGTTACTGAAGCTTTCTTT
.	TRBJ2-3	.	TRBV7-3	CASSSGQRDTQYF	TGTGCCAGCAGCTCTGGACAGAGAGATACGCAGTATTTT
.	TRBJ2-2	.	TRBV19	CASSNRAGSSNTGELFF	TGTGCCAGTAGTAACAGGGCGGGGAGTTCGAACACCGGGGAGCTGTTTTTT
.	TRBJ2-1	TRBD1	TRBV6-1	CASSAPDRSQYNEQFF	TGTGCCAGCAGTGCCCCGGACAGGTCTCAGTACAATGAGCAGTTCTTC
.	TRBJ2-1	TRBD1	TRBV24-1	CATSDPGTVNEQFF	TGTGCCACCAGTGATCCCGGGACAGTAAATGAGCAGTTCTTC
once	TRBJ1-1	.	TRBV19	CASSKEVRTEAFF	TGTGCCAGTAGTAAGGAGGTGCGAACTGAAGCTTTCTTT
.	TRBJ1-2	.	TRBV12-3/TRBV12-4	CASRIKGGYTF	TGTGCCAGCAGGATCAAGGGGGGCTACACCTTC
few	TRBJ2-1	.	TRBV3-1/TRBV3-2	CASSQIKGNNEQFF	TGTGCCAGCAGCCAGATAAAGGGCAACAATGAGCAGTTCTTC
.	TRBJ1-5	.	TRBV7-6	CASSPDRNQPQHF	TGTGCCAGCAGCCCGGACAGAAATCAGCCCCAGCATTTT
.	TRBJ1-1	.	TRBV5-6	CASSRGYTKTGEAFF	TGTGCCAGCAGCCGAGGTTATACCAAAACAGGTGAAGCTTTCTTT
.	TRBJ1-2	TRBD1	TRBV25-1	CATGTDYGYTF	TGTGCCACCGGGACAGATTATGGCTACACCTTC
.	TRBJ1-1	.	TRBV27	CASSLGGGTEAFF	TGTGCCAGCAGTTTAGGTGGTGGGACTGAAGCTTTCTTT
.	TRBJ2-1	TRBD2	TRBV4-1	CASSQREPYNEQFF	TGCGCCAGCAGCCAGCGGGAGCCCTACAATGAGCAGTTCTTC
.	TRBJ1-2	.	TRBV29-1	CSVEVGPVANYGYTF	TGCAGCGTTGAGGTAGGGCCGGTCGCTAACTATGGCTACACCTTC
.	TRBJ2-3	.	TRBV21-1	CASSKVCRDVDTQYF	TGTGCCAGCAGCAAAGTTTGTAGGGACGTAGATACGCAGTATTTT
.	TRBJ2-7	.	TRBV5-5	CASSLRRVVVEQYF	TGTGCCAGCAGCTTAAGACGCGTTGTGGTCGAGCAGTACTTC
once	TRBJ2-7	TRBD2	TRBV6-5	CASSYSSTGGGGEQYF	TGTGCCAGCAGTTACTCGTCCACGGGAGGGGGAGGGGAGCAGTACTTC
.	TRBJ2-7	.	TRBV14	CASSQGVGYEQYF	TGTGCCAGCAGCCAAGGCGTCGGTTACGAGCAGTACTTC
.	TRBJ1-2	.	TRBV4-1	CASSQGLSGSNYGYTF	TGCGCCAGCAGCCAAGGCCTTTCGGGGTCCAACTATGGCTACACCTTC
.	TRBJ1-2	TRBD1	TRBV7-8	CASTQTGGGYGYTF	TGTGCCAGCACCCAGACAGGGGGAGGCTATGGCTACACCTTC
.	TRBJ2-3	TRBD1	TRBV2	CASSRDRGPDTQYF	TGTGCCAGCAGTCGGGACAGGGGGCCAGATACGCAGTATTTT
.	TRBJ1-2	TRBD1	TRBV5-5	CASSLEPGQTSHGYTF	TGTGCCAGCAGCCTTGAACCGGGACAGACCTCCCATGGCTACACCTTC
.	TRBJ1-2	.	TRBV28	CASRTAPGGYTF	TGTGCCAGCAGAACGGCCCCGGGGGGCTACACCTTC
.	TRBJ1-6	.	TRBV5-5	CASSLNQASYNSPLHF	TGTGCCAGCAGCTTGAACCAGGCCTCCTATAATTCACCCCTCCACTTT
.	TRBJ1-2	.	TRBV7-9	CASSLDRNNYGYTF	TGTGCCAGCAGCTTAGACAGGAACAACTATGGCTACACCTTC
.	TRBJ2-3	.	TRBV27	CASSFRSTDTQYF	TGTGCCAGCAGTTTCAGAAGCACAGATACGCAGTATTTT
.	TRBJ2-1	TRBD2	TRBV24-1	CATSGTSVRGGYNEQFF	TGTGCCACCAGTGGGACTAGCGTCCGGGGGGGCTACAATGAGCAGTTCTTC
.	TRBJ2-2	TRBD2	TRBV7-8	CASSELSGLAETGELFF	TGTGCCAGCAGCGAATTATCTGGACTAGCGGAAACCGGGGAGCTGTTTTTT
.	TRBJ1-1	TRBD1	TRBV7-6	CASSLENSHRGDTEAFF	TGTGCCAGCAGCTTAGAAAATTCCCACAGGGGAGACACTGAAGCTTTCTTT
.	TRBJ2-1	.	TRBV5-4	CASSLIGDQNEQFF	TGTGCCAGCAGCTTGATCGGGGATCAGAATGAGCAGTTCTTC
.	TRBJ2-7	.	TRBV28	CASSASGTPGYEQYF	TGTGCCAGCAGTGCCTCCGGGACTCCTGGCTACGAGCAGTACTTC
.	TRBJ1-2	.	TRBV28	CASSSRPKVQTIIYGYTF	TGTGCCAGCAGTTCCAGGCCAAAGGTTCAGACAATCATCTATGGCTACACCTTC
.	TRBJ2-5	TRBD1	TRBV10-3	CAIRQGTSQETQYF	TGTGCCATCAGACAGGGGACAAGCCAAGAGACCCAGTACTTC
.	TRBJ2-1	TRBD1	TRBV6-5	CASQETGTNEQFF	TGTGCCAGCCAGGAGACAGGGACCAATGAGCAGTTCTTC
once	TRBJ2-2	.	TRBV19	CASAYFTSQFNTGELFF	TGTGCCAGTGCTTATTTCACTAGCCAGTTCAACACCGGGGAGCTGTTTTTT
.	TRBJ1-5	.	TRBV6-5	CASRMGRNSNQPQHF	TGTGCCAGCAGAATGGGGAGGAACAGCAATCAGCCCCAGCATTTT
.	TRBJ2-3	TRBD2	TRBV7-2	CASSSRGLAGPGDDTQYF	TGTGCCAGCAGCTCGCGTGGACTAGCGGGCCCTGGGGACGATACGCAGTATTTT
.	TRBJ1-5	.	TRBV7-8	CASSLGGGNQPQHF	TGTGCCAGCAGCTTAGGAGGGGGCAATCAGCCCCAGCATTTT